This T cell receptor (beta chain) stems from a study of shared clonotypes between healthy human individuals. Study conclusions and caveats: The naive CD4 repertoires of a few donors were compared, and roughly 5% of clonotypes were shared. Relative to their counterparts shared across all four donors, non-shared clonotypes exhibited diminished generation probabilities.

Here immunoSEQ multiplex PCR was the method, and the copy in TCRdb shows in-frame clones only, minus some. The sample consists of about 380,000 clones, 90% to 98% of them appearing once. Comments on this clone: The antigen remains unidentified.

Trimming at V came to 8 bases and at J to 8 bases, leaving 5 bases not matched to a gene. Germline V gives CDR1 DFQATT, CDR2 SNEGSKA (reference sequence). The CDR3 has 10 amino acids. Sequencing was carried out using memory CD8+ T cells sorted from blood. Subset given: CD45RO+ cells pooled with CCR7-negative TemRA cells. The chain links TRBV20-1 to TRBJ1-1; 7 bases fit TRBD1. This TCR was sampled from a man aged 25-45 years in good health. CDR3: CSPLDREAFF. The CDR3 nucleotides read TGCAGTCCCCTGGACAGGGAAGCTTTCTTT.